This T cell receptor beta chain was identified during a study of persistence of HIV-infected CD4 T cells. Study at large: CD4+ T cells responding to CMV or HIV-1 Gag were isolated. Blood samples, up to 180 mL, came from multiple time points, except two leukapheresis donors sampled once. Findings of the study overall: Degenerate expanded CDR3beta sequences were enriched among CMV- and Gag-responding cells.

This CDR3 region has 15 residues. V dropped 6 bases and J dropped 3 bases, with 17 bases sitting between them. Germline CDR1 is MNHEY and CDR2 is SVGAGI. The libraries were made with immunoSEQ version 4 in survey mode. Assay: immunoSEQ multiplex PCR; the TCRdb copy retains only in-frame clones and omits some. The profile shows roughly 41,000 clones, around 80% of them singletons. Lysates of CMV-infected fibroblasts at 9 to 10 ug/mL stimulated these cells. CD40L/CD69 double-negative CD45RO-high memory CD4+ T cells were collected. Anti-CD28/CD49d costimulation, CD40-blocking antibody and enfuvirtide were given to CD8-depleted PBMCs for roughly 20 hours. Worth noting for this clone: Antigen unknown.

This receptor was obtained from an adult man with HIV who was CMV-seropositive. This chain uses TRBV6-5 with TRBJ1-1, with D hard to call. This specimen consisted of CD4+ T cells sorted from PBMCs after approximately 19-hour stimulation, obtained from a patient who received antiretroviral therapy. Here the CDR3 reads CASSPERAGDTEAFF. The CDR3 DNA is TGTGCCAGCAGCCCAGAGCGGGCCGGGGACACTGAAGCTTTCTTT.